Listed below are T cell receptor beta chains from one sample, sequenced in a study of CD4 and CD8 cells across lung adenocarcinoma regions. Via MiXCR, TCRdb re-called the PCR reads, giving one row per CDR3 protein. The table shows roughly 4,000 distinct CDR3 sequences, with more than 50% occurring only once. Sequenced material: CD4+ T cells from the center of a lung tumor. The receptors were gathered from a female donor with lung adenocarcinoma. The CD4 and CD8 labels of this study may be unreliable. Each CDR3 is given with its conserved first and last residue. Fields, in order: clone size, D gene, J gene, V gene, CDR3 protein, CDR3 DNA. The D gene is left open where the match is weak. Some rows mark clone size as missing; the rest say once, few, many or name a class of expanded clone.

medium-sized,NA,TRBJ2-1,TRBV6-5,CASRLTYSPDNEQFF,TGTGCCAGCAGGTTAACCTATTCTCCGGACAATGAGCAGTTCTTC
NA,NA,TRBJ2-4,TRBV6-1,CASRRGSIQYF,TGTGCCAGCAGGAGGGGTAGCATTCAGTACTTC
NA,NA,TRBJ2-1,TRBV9,CASSVDRLEDEQFF,TGTGCCAGCAGCGTGGACAGACTAGAGGATGAGCAGTTCTTC
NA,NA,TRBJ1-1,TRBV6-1,CASSRTENTEAFF,TGTGCCAGCAGCCGGACGGAGAACACTGAAGCTTTCTTT
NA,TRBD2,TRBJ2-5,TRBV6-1,CASAGGAGVQEQYF,TGTGCCAGCGCTGGTGGGGCGGGAGTTCAGGAGCAGTACTTC
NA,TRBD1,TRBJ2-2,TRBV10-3,CASSDPLTGGRTGELFF,TGTGCCAGCAGTGATCCACTCACAGGGGGCAGGACCGGGGAGCTGTTTTTT
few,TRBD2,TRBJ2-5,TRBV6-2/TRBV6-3,CASSLDLRLAGGPSQETQYF,TGTGCCAGCAGCCTGGACCTCAGACTAGCGGGAGGGCCGTCCCAAGAGACCCAGTACTTC
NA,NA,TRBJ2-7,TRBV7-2,CASSSNVGGGSYEQYF,TGTGCCAGCAGCTCAAACGTAGGAGGGGGCAGTTACGAGCAGTACTTC
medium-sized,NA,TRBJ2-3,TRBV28,CASSLVSEDTQYF,TGTGCCAGCAGTTTGGTATCCGAGGATACGCAGTATTTT
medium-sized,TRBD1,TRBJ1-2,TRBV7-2,CASSYGGQGYGYTF,TGTGCCAGCAGCTACGGAGGACAGGGATATGGCTACACCTTC
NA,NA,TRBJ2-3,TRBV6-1,CASSPRWADTQYF,TGTGCCAGCAGTCCCCGGTGGGCAGATACGCAGTATTTT
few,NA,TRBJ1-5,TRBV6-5,CASSYLLGSNQPQHF,TGTGCCAGCAGTTACCTCCTCGGAAGCAATCAGCCCCAGCATTTT
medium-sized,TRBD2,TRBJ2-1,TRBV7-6,CASSLAASGRAVEQFF,TGTGCCAGCAGCTTAGCGGCTAGCGGGAGGGCCGTGGAGCAGTTCTTC
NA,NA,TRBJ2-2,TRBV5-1,CASSLGGGTGPGELFF,TGCGCCAGCAGCCTCGGGGGCGGGACCGGCCCCGGGGAGCTGTTTTTT
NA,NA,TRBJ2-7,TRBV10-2,CASRQTVAYEQYF,TGCGCCAGCAGGCAGACGGTGGCCTACGAGCAGTACTTC
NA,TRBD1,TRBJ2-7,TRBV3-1,CASRGQGEVGEQYF,TGTGCCAGCAGGGGACAGGGGGAAGTGGGCGAGCAGTACTTC
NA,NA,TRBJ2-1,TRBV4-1,CASSQGYGSSYNEQFF,TGCGCCAGCAGCCAAGGATATGGGAGCTCCTACAATGAGCAGTTCTTC
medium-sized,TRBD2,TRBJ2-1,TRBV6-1,CASRPPGLGHNEQFF,TGTGCCAGCAGACCTCCGGGACTAGGGCACAATGAGCAGTTCTTC
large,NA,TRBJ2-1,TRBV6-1,CASKLGIYNEQFF,TGTGCCAGCAAATTAGGGATCTACAATGAGCAGTTCTTC
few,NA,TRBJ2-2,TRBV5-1,CASRIQGNGGELFF,TGCGCCAGCAGGATACAGGGAAACGGCGGGGAGCTGTTTTTT
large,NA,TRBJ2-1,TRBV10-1,CASSKGVGRSYNEQFF,TGCGCCAGCAGCAAGGGTGTCGGGAGATCCTACAATGAGCAGTTCTTC
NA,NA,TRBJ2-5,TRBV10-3,CAGRGARDQDTQYF,TGTGCGGGCCGAGGGGCGCGGGACCAAGATACGCAGTACTTC